The 28 T cell receptor beta chains below all came from one sample that was sequenced in a study of T-cell memory formation after mild COVID-19. MiXCR, applied by TCRdb to the 5' RACE reads, yields one record per CDR3 protein. The table has around 440,000 distinct CDR3 sequences, 15% to 20% seen once. Sequenced sample: PBMCs or a T cell subset sorted from them (not recorded which). Receptors originate from an adult woman who had mild COVID-19 (a few samples of this study predate the infection). Cell type and time point are not known.

In DNA form, the CDR3 reads TGTGCCACCAGCGTCGGGACTAGCGGTCCCACAGATACGCAGTATTTT. Amino acid sequence: CATSVGTSGPTDTQYF. The V call is TRBV15, the J call TRBJ2-3, with 11 bases that match TRBD2. V shed 5 bases, J shed 2 bases, and the junction held 6 bases outside the gene matches. CDR3 length: 16 residues. Looked up from germline, CDR1 is LNHNV and CDR2 is YYDKDF (reference sequence).

The V gene is TRBV6-6, the J gene TRBJ1-5, with 9 positions matching TRBD1. Germline V gene data show CDR1 as MNHNY and CDR2 as SVGAGI (reference sequence). The junction had 5 bases not matched to a gene; V was cut back by 2 bases and J by 6 bases. The CDR3 is made up of 15 amino acids. CDR3 bases: TGTGCCAGCAGTTACGTGACAGGGGGAAGTCAGCCCCAGCATTTT. Translated: CASSYVTGGSQPQHF.

Regarding this clonotype: No conserved phenylalanine or tryptophan is present at the end of the CDR3, so a read error is the likely explanation. The gene calls are TRBV5-1 and TRBJ1-6; D is uncertain. Deletions cut 4 bases from V and 7 bases from J, with 21 bases between. The CDR3 is 17 residues long. The germline gives CDR1 SGHRS, CDR2 YFSETQ. This chain's CDR3 is CASSQAAGIGTNSPLHL. The CDR3 nucleotides read TGCGCCAGCAGCCAAGCAGCCGGGATAGGTACGAATTCACCCCTCCACTTA.

This clonotype was counted a few times. The chain couples TRBV7-6 to TRBJ2-5; perhaps D is TRBD1 or TRBD2 (5 bases each). From germline, CDR1 is SGHVS and CDR2 FNYEAQ. The length of the CDR3 is 15 residues. V dropped 5 bases and J dropped 5 bases, with 18 bases sitting between them. CDR3 in DNA: TGTGCCAGCAGCCGGGGACGAATAGCACGGGAGACCCAGTACTTC. Its translation: CASSRGRIARETQYF.

The table lists this clonotype with a few counts. The chain recombines TRBV12-3 or TRBV12-4 with TRBJ1-6; D perhaps matches TRBD1 (5 bases). The CDR3 sequence is 16 residues long. V lost 5 bases, J lost 5 bases, and 16 bases lay in between. The CDR3 reads CASSVSGAEDNSPLHF. The CDR3 coding sequence is TGTGCCAGCAGTGTGTCCGGGGCGGAGGATAATTCACCCCTCCACTTT.

The rearrangement joins TRBV7-9 to TRBJ1-1; possible D gene TRBD1, 5 bases. V was pared by 4 bases and J by 1 base, with 13 bases between. This CDR3 region has 15 residues. Germline assignment: CDR1 SEHNR and CDR2 FQNEAQ (reference sequence). CDR3 coding DNA: TGTGCCAGCAGCTATCCACAGGTCTCGAACACTGAAGCTTTCTTT. It is translated as CASSYPQVSNTEAFF. Full variable domain (missing parts from reference TRBV7-9 and TRBJ1-1): DTGVSQNPRHKITKRGQNVTFRCDPISEHNRLYWYRQTLGQGPEFLTYFQNEAQLEKSRLLSDRFSAERPKGSFSTLEIQRTEQGDSAMYLCASSYPQVSNTEAFFGQGTRLTVV.

The sample holds a few counts of this clonotype. V usage is TRBV6-5 and J usage is TRBJ1-5; 11 positions agree with TRBD1. The CDR3 runs to 18 residues. V lost 6 bases and J lost 1; bases outside the gene matches: 11. Per germline, CDR1 MNHEY and CDR2 SVGAGI. The CDR3 loop reads CASSSDRGQSGSNQPQHF. DNA of the CDR3: TGTGCCAGCAGCTCGGACAGGGGGCAGTCTGGAAGCAATCAGCCCCAGCATTTT.

This clonotype was detected only a few times. The chain couples TRBV5-1 to TRBJ1-1; 8 bases are shared with TRBD1. The junction had 3 bases not matched to a gene; V was cut back by 1 base and J by 4 bases. Germline CDR1 SGHRS, CDR2 YFSETQ. This CDR3 comprises 14 residues. Here the CDR3 reads CASSLRQGITEAFF. The CDR3 coding sequence is TGCGCCAGCAGCTTGAGACAGGGGATCACTGAAGCTTTCTTT.

The chain links TRBV6-5 to TRBJ2-1; D not resolved. CDR3 length: 16 residues. The V gene's germline CDR1 is MNHEY and CDR2 SVGAGI. Trimming took 6 bases from V and 0 from J, leaving 15 bases between them. The CDR3, as DNA: TGTGCCAGCAGCCTCAATAGGCTGGGCTCCTACAATGAGCAGTTCTTC. Its protein product is CASSLNRLGSYNEQFF.

This clonotype was counted only a few times. The chain joins TRBV6-2 or TRBV6-3 to TRBJ1-1, with a tentative D call TRBD1 (6 bases). Deletions cut 2 bases from V and 4 bases from J, with 11 bases between. Germline values: CDR1 MNHEY, CDR2 SVGEGT. There are 14 residues in the CDR3. CDR3 region: CASSYGGAFTEAFF. The CDR3 DNA sequence: TGTGCCAGCAGTTACGGGGGGGCATTCACTGAAGCTTTCTTT.

This chain's CDR3 is CASSSDRGAGGYTF. As DNA, the CDR3 is TGTGCCAGCAGCTCGGACAGGGGCGCGGGTGGCTACACCTTC. This chain joins TRBV7-8 and TRBJ1-2; 9 bases agree with TRBD1. Germline V lookup: CDR1 SGHVS, CDR2 FQNEAQ. After removal of 4 bases from V and 7 bases from J, the junction contained 7 bases not matched to a gene. CDR3 length equals 14 residues. The variable domain in full, completed from reference TRBV7-8 and TRBJ1-2, reads GAGVSQSPRYKVAKRGQDVALRCDPISGHVSLFWYQQALGQGPEFLTYFQNEAQLDKSGLPSDRFFAERPEGSVSTLKIQRTQQEDSAVYLCASSSDRGAGGYTFGSGTRLTVV.

A few counts support this clonotype. The chain recombines TRBV29-1 with TRBJ1-5, with 10 bases fitting TRBD1. This CDR3 is built from 16 residues. J was trimmed by 6 bases and V by 6 bases; bases with no gene match: 14. Germline assignment: CDR1 SQVTM and CDR2 ANQGSEA. CDR3 loop: CSVQYTGTGVGQPQHF. The DNA of the CDR3 is TGCAGCGTGCAATACACCGGGACAGGGGTAGGTCAGCCCCAGCATTTT. The complete variable domain, with remaining parts taken from reference TRBV29-1 and TRBJ1-5, reads SAVISQKPSRDICQRGTSLTIQCQVDSQVTMMFWYRQQPGQSLTLIATANQGSEATYESGFVIDKFPISRPNLTFSTLTVSNMSPEDSSIYLCSVQYTGTGVGQPQHFGDGTRLSIL.

The chain has TRBV4-3 and TRBJ2-7, with no clear D. The germline V gene has CDR1 LGHNA and CDR2 YSLEER. Trimming stripped 0 bases from V and 7 bases from J, with 10 bases between. The CDR3 is 13 amino acids. The CDR3 sequence: CASSQDRLGEQYF. The CDR3 DNA sequence: TGCGCCAGCAGCCAAGACAGGTTGGGTGAGCAGTACTTC.

This clonotype was seen ten or more times. The V call is TRBV7-3, the J call TRBJ2-1, with 14 bases lining up with TRBD2. The germline gives CDR1 SGHTA, CDR2 FQGTGA. The CDR3 runs to 15 residues. V gave up 7 bases and J gave up 8 bases; unmatched junction bases: 7. CDR3 sequence: CASTTSGRAGDEQFF. CDR3 nucleotides: TGTGCCAGCACGACTAGCGGGAGGGCCGGGGATGAGCAGTTCTTC.

This clonotype was seen a few times. This sequence joins TRBV20-1 and TRBJ1-1; TRBD1 is a possible D gene (6 bases). V lost 2 bases to trimming and J lost 1 base, with 11 bases between them. There are 14 residues in the CDR3. Germline V lookup: CDR1 DFQATT, CDR2 SNEGSKA (reference sequence). The DNA of the CDR3 is TGCAGTGCTAGATCTCAGGGGTGGAACACTGAAGCTTTCTTT. Protein: CSARSQGWNTEAFF.

This clonotype came up a few times. V and J are TRBV27 and TRBJ1-5; 7 positions agree with TRBD1. CDR1 and CDR2 (germline): MNHEY, SMNVEV (reference sequence). The junction had 5 bases not matched to a gene; V was cut back by 3 bases and J by 3 bases. There are 15 residues in the CDR3. The CDR3: CASSFTGAYNQPQHF. CDR3 bases: TGTGCCAGCAGTTTCACAGGGGCGTACAATCAGCCCCAGCATTTT.

The chain links TRBV11-2 to TRBJ1-3; D call uncertain. The CDR3 spans 17 residues. V dropped 3 bases and J dropped 0 bases, with 15 bases sitting between them. Germline assignment: CDR1 SGHAT and CDR2 FQNNGV. Written as DNA, the CDR3 is TGTGCCAGCAGCTTGAAGAAGAATTGGGTCTCTGGAAACACCATATATTTT. Translated: CASSLKKNWVSGNTIYF.

In its sample, this clonotype was seen many times. The CDR3 spells CASSLEGTTEAFF. CDR3 nucleotides: TGTGCCAGCAGCTTAGAGGGGACCACTGAAGCTTTCTTT. The V and J genes are TRBV7-3 and TRBJ1-1, with D perhaps TRBD1 (5 bases). The CDR3 covers 13 residues. Trimming cost V 2 bases and J 4 bases, with 8 bases left between them. Germline CDR1 SGHTA, CDR2 FQGTGA.

This clonotype turned up a few times. The chain employs TRBV7-6 and TRBJ2-1, with D perhaps matching TRBD1 (5 bases). The CDR3 covers 13 residues. Germline CDR1 is SGHVS and CDR2 is FNYEAQ. Deletions cut 3 bases from V and 6 bases from J, with 9 bases between. CDR3 bases: TGTGCCAGCAGCTTGGGGCAGGCCAATGAGCAGTTCTTC. This codes for CASSLGQANEQFF.

This clonotype was detected a few times. The chain uses TRBV12-3 or TRBV12-4 and TRBJ1-1, with D tentatively TRBD1 (5 bases). The CDR3 runs to 15 residues. V gave up 3 bases and J gave up 2 bases, with 13 bases separating them. CDR3 loop: CASSFGDPGNTEAFF. DNA for the CDR3: TGTGCCAGCAGTTTCGGGGACCCGGGAAACACTGAAGCTTTCTTT.

The genes are TRBV7-2 and TRBJ2-1; 7 bases line up with TRBD2. Germline loops: CDR1 SGHTA, CDR2 FQGNSA. The CDR3 sequence is 17 residues long. With V trimmed by 5 bases and J by 5 bases, 15 bases remained unmatched. CDR3 protein: CASSLFSGTTYNNEQFF. CDR3 nucleotides: TGTGCCAGCAGCCTGTTTTCCGGGACTACCTACAACAATGAGCAGTTCTTC.

The J gene is TRBJ1-1, the V gene TRBV7-9; 9 nucleotides line up with TRBD1. CDR1 and CDR2 (germline): SEHNR, FQNEAQ (reference sequence). V shed 4 bases, J shed 7 bases, and the junction held 7 bases outside the gene matches. The CDR3 is made up of 14 amino acids. The CDR3 DNA is TGTGCCAGCAGCTCCTTCGACAGGGGGTATGAAGCTTTCTTT. Translation gives CASSSFDRGYEAFF.

The chain links TRBV7-7 to TRBJ2-7, with 11 bases fitting TRBD1. The germline V gene encodes CDR1 SSHAT and CDR2 FNYEAQ (reference sequence). There are 15 residues in the CDR3. J was trimmed by 5 bases and V by 5 bases; bases with no gene match: 8. The CDR3 sequence is CASSPGTGGSHEQYF. For the CDR3, the DNA is TGTGCCAGCAGCCCAGGGACAGGGGGATCCCACGAGCAGTACTTC. The full variable domain, in which reference TRBV7-7 and TRBJ2-7 provide the parts outside the CDR3, is GAGVSQSPRYKVTKRGQDVTLRCDPISSHATLYWYQQALGQGPEFLTYFNYEAQPDKSGLPSDRFSAERPEGSISTLTIQRTEQRDSAMYRCASSPGTGGSHEQYFGPGTRLTVT.

V and J are TRBV4-2 and TRBJ1-1; the D is unclear. Trimming removed 8 bases at V and 1 base at J, with 5 bases between. The germline V gene has CDR1 LGHNA and CDR2 YNFKEQ. The CDR3 is 11 residues long. The CDR3, as DNA: TGTGCCAGCGTTCGGAACACTGAAGCTTTCTTT. This encodes CASVRNTEAFF.

The rearrangement links TRBV7-9 to TRBJ1-2; 7 bases line up with TRBD1. The CDR3 is made up of 13 amino acids. The germline gives CDR1 SEHNR, CDR2 FQNEAQ (reference sequence). V shed 5 bases, J shed 6 bases, and the junction held 6 bases outside the gene matches. For the CDR3, the DNA is TGTGCCAGCAGCACCGACAGGGCGCATGGCTACACCTTC. Amino acid sequence: CASSTDRAHGYTF. Supplemented by reference TRBV7-9 and TRBJ1-2, the full variable domain reads DTGVSQNPRHKITKRGQNVTFRCDPISEHNRLYWYRQTLGQGPEFLTYFQNEAQLEKSRLLSDRFSAERPKGSFSTLEIQRTEQGDSAMYLCASSTDRAHGYTFGSGTRLTVV.

This clonotype was observed a few times. The chain joins TRBV20-1 to TRBJ1-1, with D hard to call. The germline CDR1 and CDR2 sequences are DFQATT and SNEGSKA (reference sequence). CDR3 length equals 12 residues. V dropped 5 bases and J dropped 3 bases, with 10 bases sitting between them. In nucleotides, the CDR3 is TGCAGTGCTCTGACCAGAGACACTGAAGCTTTCTTT. Protein sequence: CSALTRDTEAFF.

The genes are TRBV7-3 and TRBJ2-2; D is perhaps TRBD2 (6 bases). The CDR3 totals 13 residues. V lost 5 bases to trimming and J lost 6 bases, with 10 bases between them. Germline values: CDR1 SGHTA, CDR2 FQGTGA. The CDR3 spells CASSPGESGELFF. CDR3 DNA: TGTGCCAGCAGCCCGGGGGAGTCCGGGGAGCTGTTTTTT.

The table lists this clonotype with a few counts. The CDR3 nucleotides are TGTGCCAGCAGCCGCCGACTAGCGGGGGAAGATACGCAGTATTTT. The encoded protein is CASSRRLAGEDTQYF. The chain is built from TRBV4-2 and TRBJ2-3, with 12 positions matching TRBD2. The CDR3 sequence is 15 residues long. After removal of 4 bases from V and 5 bases from J, the junction contained 4 bases not matched to a gene. In germline, CDR1 is LGHNA, CDR2 YNFKEQ.